The entry below gives a single TCR beta chain sequence along with its context. The length of the CDR3 is 16 residues. V dropped 0 bases and J dropped 4; count of bases not matched to a gene: 4. Germline V gene data show CDR1 as SGHRS and CDR2 as YFSETQ. The sample is drawn from a study of blood T cell repertoires in COVID-19. Using immunoSEQ multiplex PCR, the repertoire was profiled, and TCRdb retains in-frame clones only, with some absent. Of some 100,000 clones in the sample, 86% were seen once. Specimen: peripheral blood. The sequence came from a man in his 70s who had recovered from COVID-19. The chain couples TRBV5-1 to TRBJ1-6; 7 bases map to TRBD1. DNA for the CDR3: TGCGCCAGCAGCTTGGGACAGGGTGTATATAATTCACCCCTCCACTTT. Amino acids: CASSLGQGVYNSPLHF.